These T cell receptor beta chains were read from a single sample in a study of blood T cell repertoires in COVID-19. Assay: immunoSEQ multiplex PCR; the TCRdb copy retains only in-frame clones and omits some. The sample gives roughly 140,000 clones, over 75% of which show up once; around 2.9% is in the top ten. Material for sequencing was peripheral blood. The receptor source for this set is a woman between 55 and 75 years old with active COVID-19. The conserved cysteine and the conserved F or W are not part of the CDR3 here.

v_gene	j_gene	CDR3aa
TRBV28	TRBJ2-2	ASKAAGAGELF
TRBV5-1	TRBJ1-1	ASSPIYRGRNTEAF
TRBV7-2	TRBJ1-5	ASSPGTGRVNQPQH
TRBV19	TRBJ1-2	ASRWQGAYGYT
TRBV7-2	TRBJ2-6	ASSSGGSNSGANVLT
TRBV7-9	TRBJ1-5	ASSLGDSSNQPQH
TRBV7-9	TRBJ2-7	ASSLALKNSGEQY
TRBV5-4	TRBJ2-3	ASSPLAGSADTQY
TRBV27	TRBJ2-3	ASSGRTSGVTDTQY
TRBV29-1	TRBJ2-2	SAYRGQNTGELF
TRBV5-8	TRBJ1-1	ASSWWRVNTEAF
TRBV5-1	TRBJ2-7	ASSWGQGAYEQY
TRBV5-4	TRBJ1-3	ASSLGQGPSGNTIY
TRBV27	TRBJ2-3	ASSPQTLTDTQY
TRBV3-1/TRBV3-2	TRBJ1-3	ASSQGANTIY
TRBV4-2	TRBJ2-3	ASSQAGVVDTQY
TRBV6-2/TRBV6-3	TRBJ2-1	ASSYSRRSLSRTNEQF
TRBV28	TRBJ2-1	ASSPRLAGGPNEQF
TRBV11-3	TRBJ2-2	ASSSSGRGGPGELF
TRBV5-1	TRBJ1-2	ASSVEGQGAAGGYT
TRBV7-6	TRBJ2-3	ASSTGTSSNTDTQY
TRBV19	TRBJ2-2	ASRRGQGVTGELF
TRBV24-1	TRBJ2-1	ATSDPGLAGGSPNEQF
TRBV27	TRBJ2-7	ASRPGGGSEQY
TRBV4-1	TRBJ2-1	ASSQDRPGTSGRSNEQF
TRBV19	TRBJ1-1	ASSILPTRKNTEAF
TRBV6-6	TRBJ1-5	ASSQGSNQPQH
TRBV13	TRBJ2-3	ASSFLLKREGHHDTQY